This record concerns one TCR beta chain sequence. No antigen is known for it. This table comes from immunoSEQ multiplex PCR, and its TCRdb copy is limited to in-frame clones, with some not included. The profile shows 9,000 to 15,000 clones, 60% to 80% of them singletons. This specimen comes from a study of T cells in tumors after PD-1 blockade. Study background: A subset received ongoing vismodegib 150 mg daily alongside anti-PD-1 therapy.

The study, taken as a whole, reports: Most post-therapy expanded exhausted CD8+ clones were new, undetected before treatment.

The same primary tumor site was biopsied both before and after PD-1 blockade. Per the germline V gene, CDR1 is KGHSH and CDR2 is LQKENI. The CDR3 sequence is 15 residues long. V lost 6 bases, J lost 0 bases, and 11 bases lay in between. This receptor was identified in a human donor with basal cell carcinoma. Sequencing used tumor tissue, obtained before anti-PD-1 treatment. The rearrangement links TRBV18 to TRBJ2-2, with D maybe TRBD2 (5 bases). For the CDR3, the DNA is TGTGCCAGCTCGATAAAAGCGGCGAACACCGGGGAGCTGTTTTTT. It translates to CASSIKAANTGELFF.